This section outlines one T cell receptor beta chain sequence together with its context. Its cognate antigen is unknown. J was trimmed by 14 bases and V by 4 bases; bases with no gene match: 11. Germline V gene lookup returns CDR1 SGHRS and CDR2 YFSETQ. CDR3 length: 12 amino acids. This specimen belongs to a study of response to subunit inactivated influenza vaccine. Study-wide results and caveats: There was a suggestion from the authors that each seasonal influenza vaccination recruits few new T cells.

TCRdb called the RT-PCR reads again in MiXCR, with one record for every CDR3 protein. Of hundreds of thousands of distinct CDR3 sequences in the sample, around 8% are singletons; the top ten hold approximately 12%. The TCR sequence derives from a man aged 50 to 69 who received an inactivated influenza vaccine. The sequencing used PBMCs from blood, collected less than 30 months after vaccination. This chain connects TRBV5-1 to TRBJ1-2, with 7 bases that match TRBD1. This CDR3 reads CASSEPTGEGTF. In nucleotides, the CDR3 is TGCGCCAGCAGCGAACCTACAGGGGAAGGTACCTTC.